This TCR beta chain came from a study of T cell changes during pregnancy in multiple sclerosis. The assay was immunoSEQ multiplex PCR, and TCRdb's table has in-frame clones only and misses some. The sample holds roughly 80,000 clones, roughly 91% seen once. Germline assignment: CDR1 SGHNT and CDR2 YYREEE (reference sequence). The CDR3 extends over 13 amino acids. V lost 0 bases and J 5 bases, leaving 8 bases between the germline ends. The TCR sequence derives from a female donor in good health, enrolled as a control in a pregnancy study. The J gene is TRBJ2-5, the V gene TRBV5-4; D is undetermined. The sequenced sample was peripheral blood, obtained after pregnancy. The CDR3 loop reads CASSLAVGETQYF. The CDR3 DNA is TGTGCCAGCAGCTTGGCCGTCGGGGAGACCCAGTACTTC.